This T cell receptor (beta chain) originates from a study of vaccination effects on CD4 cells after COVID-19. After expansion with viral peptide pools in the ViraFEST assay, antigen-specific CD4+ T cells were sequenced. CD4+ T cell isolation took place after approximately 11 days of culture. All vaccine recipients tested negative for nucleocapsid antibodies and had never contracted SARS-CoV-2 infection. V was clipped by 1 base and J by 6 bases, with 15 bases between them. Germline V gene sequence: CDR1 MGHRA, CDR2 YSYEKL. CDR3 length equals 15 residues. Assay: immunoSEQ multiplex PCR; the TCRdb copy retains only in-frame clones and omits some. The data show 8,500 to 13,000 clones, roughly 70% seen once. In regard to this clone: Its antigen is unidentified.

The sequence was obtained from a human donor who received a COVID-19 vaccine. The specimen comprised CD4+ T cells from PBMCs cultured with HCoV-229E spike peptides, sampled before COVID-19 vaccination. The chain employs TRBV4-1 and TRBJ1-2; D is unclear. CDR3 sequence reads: CASSQAAAFGDGYTF. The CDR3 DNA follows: TGCGCCAGCAGCCAAGCCGCGGCCTTTGGGGATGGCTACACCTTC.